Presented here are 15 T cell receptor beta chains from one specimen sequenced in a study of OX40 agonist ivuxolimab in advanced cancers. The protocol was immunoSEQ multiplex PCR, while the TCRdb copy is restricted to in-frame clones and leaves out a portion. The repertoire consists of about 23,000 clones, with around 80% occurring once and the leading ten covering more than 11%. Specimen: CD4+ or CD8+ T cells sorted from blood, collected in a trial of the OX40 agonist ivuxolimab. These receptors all stem from an adult with an advanced solid tumor such as melanoma, head and neck, liver or kidney cancer.

V usage is TRBV4-3 and J usage is TRBJ1-1, with D possibly matching TRBD1 (5 bases). Trimming removed 4 bases from V and 1 base from J, with 19 bases in between. This CDR3 comprises 17 residues. Germline lookup yields CDR1 LGHNA and CDR2 YSLEER. This CDR3 reads CASSPNPPQARNTEAFF. CDR3 DNA: TGCGCCAGCAGCCCGAACCCCCCACAGGCCAGGAACACTGAAGCTTTCTTT.

CDR3 DNA: TGTGCCAGTAGAGGGCAGTACTATAGCAATCAGCCCCAGCATTTT. This sequence encodes CASRGQYYSNQPQHF. The V and J genes are TRBV19 and TRBJ1-5; D remains unclear. The CDR3 length is 15 residues. V shed 6 bases and J shed 0 bases, with 12 bases lying between them. Germline loops: CDR1 LNHDA, CDR2 SQIVND (reference sequence).

The chain employs TRBV9 and TRBJ2-2; 10 nucleotides line up with TRBD1. Trimming removed 3 bases from V and 5 bases from J; junction bases left unmatched: 4. The length of the CDR3 is 15 residues. Per germline, CDR1 SGDLS and CDR2 YYNGEE. DNA for the CDR3: TGTGCCAGCAGCGCGGGACAGGGGTATACCGGGGAGCTGTTTTTT. Its translation is CASSAGQGYTGELFF.

This clone occurred once. The chain uses TRBV4-3 and TRBJ2-5; D gene unclear. This CDR3 is built from 17 residues. CDR1 is LGHNA and CDR2 is YSLEER in the germline V gene. Trimming removed 0 bases at V and 2 bases at J, with 16 bases between. The CDR3 region has the DNA TGCGCCAGCAGCCAAGATTTCTCAAGGTGTCCTCAAGAGACCCAGTACTTC. Translated: CASSQDFSRCPQETQYF.

The rearrangement links TRBV4-3 to TRBJ2-3, with D perhaps TRBD1 or TRBD2 (5 bases each). CDR1 is LGHNA and CDR2 is YSLEER in the germline V gene. Trimming left V 4 bases short and J 1 base short, with 30 bases between. CDR3 size: 21 residues. The CDR3 region has the DNA TGCGCCAGCAGCCCGTCGGTTGGGTTCGGGGCAGGGTTGTCAGGCACAGATACGCAGTATTTT. As protein: CASSPSVGFGAGLSGTDTQYF.

In its sample, this clone was seen once. The chain carries TRBV4-3 and TRBJ1-1; D might be TRBD1 (5 bases). Germline V gene data show CDR1 as LGHNA and CDR2 as YSLEER. This CDR3 is built from 15 residues. V was cut by 1 base and J by 5 bases, with 14 bases left in between. CDR3 amino acids: CASSQVMRGDTEAFF. The CDR3, as DNA: TGCGCCAGCAGCCAAGTAATGAGAGGGGATACTGAAGCTTTCTTT.

The chain carries TRBV6-1 and TRBJ1-1; unclear D gene. V lost 10 bases and J lost 7, with 13 bases in between. Germline loops: CDR1 MNHNS, CDR2 SASEGT. The CDR3 has 11 amino acids. In nucleotides, the CDR3 is TGTGCCATAGACAAGCGAAGTGAAGCTTTCTTT. Its protein product is CAIDKRSEAFF.

This chain connects TRBV5-4 to TRBJ2-5, with D unclear. This CDR3 has 13 amino acids. CDR1 is SGHNT, CDR2 YYREEE, per germline (reference sequence). The V and J ends lost 2 bases and 1 base respectively, with 6 bases between them. CDR3 nucleotides: TGTGCCAGCAGCTTAGATTTCCAAGAGACCCAGTACTTC. Encoded protein: CASSLDFQETQYF.

V and J are TRBV4-2 and TRBJ1-1; TRBD1 might be the D (6 bases). This CDR3 contains 12 residues. The germline CDR1 and CDR2 sequences are LGHNA and YNFKEQ. With 4 bases removed from V and 4 bases from J, the gap between germline ends came to 7 bases. The CDR3 sequence is CASSLQGTEAFF. The DNA for the CDR3 is TGTGCCAGCAGCCTACAGGGCACTGAAGCTTTCTTT.

The rearrangement uses TRBV7-6 and TRBJ2-7, with a tentative D call TRBD2 (7 bases). The CDR3 is made up of 15 amino acids. The V gene lost 3 bases and the J gene lost 5 bases, with 17 bases spanning the gap. Germline CDR1 reads SGHVS; CDR2 reads FNYEAQ. In DNA, the CDR3 is TGTGCCAGCAGCTTCAGGGCGGGGGCGTATAACGAGCAGTACTTC. Protein product: CASSFRAGAYNEQYF.

The gene calls are TRBV5-1 and TRBJ2-7, with 8 bases lining up with TRBD1. The CDR3 consists of 16 residues. V shed 4 bases and J 7 bases; nucleotides not matched to a gene: 16. Germline CDR1 is SGHRS and CDR2 is YFSETQ. The chain's CDR3 is CASSVTSGQGRFEQYF. As DNA, the CDR3 is TGCGCCAGCAGCGTGACTTCTGGACAGGGCCGCTTTGAGCAGTACTTC.

The J gene is TRBJ2-1, the V gene TRBV6-1; 12 bases are shared with TRBD1. The CDR3 has 14 residues. With 10 bases clipped from V and 10 bases from J, the junction kept 11 bases outside the gene matches. Germline V lookup: CDR1 MNHNS, CDR2 SASEGT. CDR3 sequence reads: CATEGTGGLNEQFF. The CDR3 bases are TGTGCCACCGAAGGGACAGGGGGCCTAAACGAGCAGTTCTTC.

The chain employs TRBV4-2 and TRBJ1-3; D perhaps matches TRBD1 (5 bases). The V gene's germline CDR1 is LGHNA and CDR2 YNFKEQ. CDR3 length equals 17 residues. V lost 1 base and J 0 bases, leaving 13 bases between the germline ends. CDR3 region: CASSQGGRLSSGNTIYF. The CDR3 DNA follows: TGTGCCAGCAGCCAAGGGGGCAGGCTGAGCTCTGGAAACACCATATATTTT.

The table lists this clone with a count of one. The CDR3 sequence is CASSMRRGLSSYEQYF. CDR3 nucleotides: TGTGCCAGTAGTATGCGCAGGGGCCTCTCCTCCTACGAGCAGTACTTC. The chain links TRBV19 to TRBJ2-5; D perhaps matches TRBD1 (6 bases). Matching the DNA end better, TRBJ2-7 makes the J call doubtful. There are 16 residues in the CDR3. CDR1 is LNHDA, CDR2 SQIVND, per germline (reference sequence).

In DNA form, the CDR3 reads TGTGCCAGCAGTGACAGGGAGGGGACCCAGTACTTC. Translated, it gives CASSDREGTQYF. The V and J genes are TRBV25-1 and TRBJ2-5, with 7 bases fitting TRBD2. The V gene end was trimmed by 3 bases and the J gene end by 7 bases; junction bases not matched to a gene: 2. CDR3 length: 12 residues. Germline V gives CDR1 MGHDK, CDR2 SYGVNS.